The text below deals with one T cell receptor (beta chain). The data were obtained in a study of cytomegalovirus exposure and HLA in healthy donors. TCRdb's table, derived via immunoSEQ multiplex PCR, lists solely in-frame clones and lacks some. The sample holds about 220,000 clones; approximately 90% are singletons and the top ten take about 2.5%. CDR1 is SGDLS and CDR2 is YYNGEE in the germline V gene. The CDR3 extends over 15 amino acids. V lost 0 bases, J lost 0 bases, and 10 bases lay in between. This receptor was identified in a man aged 18 to 29 in good health and CMV-seronegative. The chain has TRBV9 and TRBJ2-7; D is possibly TRBD1 (7 bases). Specimen: PBMCs. CDR3 sequence (DNA): TGTGCCAGCAGCGTAGGACAGGGACTCTCCTACGAGCAGTACTTC. Translating gives CASSVGQGLSYEQYF. The entire variable domain, with the rest obtained from reference TRBV9 and TRBJ2-7, is as follows: DSGVTQTPKHLITATGQRVTLRCSPRSGDLSVYWYQQSLDQGLQFLIQYYNGEERAKGNILERFSAQQFPDLHSELNLSSLELGDSALYFCASSVGQGLSYEQYFGPGTRLTVT.